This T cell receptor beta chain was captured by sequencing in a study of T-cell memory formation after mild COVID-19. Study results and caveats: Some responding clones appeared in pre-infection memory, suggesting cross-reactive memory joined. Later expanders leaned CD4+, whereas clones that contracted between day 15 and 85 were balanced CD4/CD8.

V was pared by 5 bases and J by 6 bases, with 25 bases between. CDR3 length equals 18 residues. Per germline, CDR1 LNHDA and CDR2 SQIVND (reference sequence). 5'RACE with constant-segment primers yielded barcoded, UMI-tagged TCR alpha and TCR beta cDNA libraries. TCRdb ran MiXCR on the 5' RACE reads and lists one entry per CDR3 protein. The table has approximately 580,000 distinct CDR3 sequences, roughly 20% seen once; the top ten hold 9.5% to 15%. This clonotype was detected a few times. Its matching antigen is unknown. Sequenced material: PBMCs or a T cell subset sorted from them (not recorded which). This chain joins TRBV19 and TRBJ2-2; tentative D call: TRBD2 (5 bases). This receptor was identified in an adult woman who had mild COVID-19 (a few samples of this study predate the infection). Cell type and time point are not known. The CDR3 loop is CASSPNGVPREASGELFF. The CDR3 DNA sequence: TGTGCCAGTAGTCCCAACGGGGTGCCTAGGGAAGCGTCCGGGGAGCTGTTTTTT.